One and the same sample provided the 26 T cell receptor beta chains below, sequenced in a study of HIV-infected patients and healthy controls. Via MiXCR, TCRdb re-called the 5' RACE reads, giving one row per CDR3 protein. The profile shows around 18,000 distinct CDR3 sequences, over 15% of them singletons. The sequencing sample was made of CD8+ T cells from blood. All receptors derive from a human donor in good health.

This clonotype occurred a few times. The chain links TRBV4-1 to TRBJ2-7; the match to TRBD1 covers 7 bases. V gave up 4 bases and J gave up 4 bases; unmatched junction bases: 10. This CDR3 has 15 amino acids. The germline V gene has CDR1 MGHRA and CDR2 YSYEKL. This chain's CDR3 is CASSRLRDSQYEQYF. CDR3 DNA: TGCGCCAGCAGCCGTCTCCGGGACAGCCAATACGAGCAGTACTTC.

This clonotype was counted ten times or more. The chain's CDR3 is CASSSGTPKTDTQYF. CDR3 coding DNA: TGTGCCAGCAGTTCCGGGACTCCGAAGACAGATACGCAGTATTTT. V and J are TRBV28 and TRBJ2-3, with D perhaps TRBD2 (6 bases). CDR3 length equals 15 residues. Trimming cost V 4 bases and J 3 bases, with 14 bases left between them. Germline assignment: CDR1 MDHEN and CDR2 SYDVKM.

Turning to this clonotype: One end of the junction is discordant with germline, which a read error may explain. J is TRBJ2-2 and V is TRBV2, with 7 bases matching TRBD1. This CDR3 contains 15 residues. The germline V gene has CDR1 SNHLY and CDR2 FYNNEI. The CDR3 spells CASSSGQVSPGELFF. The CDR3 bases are TGTGCTAGCAGTTCAGGACAGGTTTCCCCCGGGGAGCTGTTTTTT.

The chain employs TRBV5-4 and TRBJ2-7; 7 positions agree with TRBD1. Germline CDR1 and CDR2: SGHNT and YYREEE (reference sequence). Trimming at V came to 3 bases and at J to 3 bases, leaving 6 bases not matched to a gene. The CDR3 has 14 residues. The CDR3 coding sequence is TGTGCCAGCAGCTCTTGGGACAGAAGCTACGAGCAGTACTTC. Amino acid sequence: CASSSWDRSYEQYF.

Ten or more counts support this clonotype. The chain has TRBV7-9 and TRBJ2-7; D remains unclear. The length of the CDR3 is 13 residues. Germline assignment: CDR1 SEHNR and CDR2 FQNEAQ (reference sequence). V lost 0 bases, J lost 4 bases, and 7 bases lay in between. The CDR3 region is CASSLAGKYEQYF. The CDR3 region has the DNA TGTGCCAGCAGCTTAGCGGGAAAGTACGAGCAGTACTTC.

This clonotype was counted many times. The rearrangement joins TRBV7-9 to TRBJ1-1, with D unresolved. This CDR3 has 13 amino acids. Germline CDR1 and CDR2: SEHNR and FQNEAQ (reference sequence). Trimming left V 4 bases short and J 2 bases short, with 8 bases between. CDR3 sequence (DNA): TGTGCCAGCAGCTCCCTGGCCAACACTGAAGCTTTCTTT. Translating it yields CASSSLANTEAFF.

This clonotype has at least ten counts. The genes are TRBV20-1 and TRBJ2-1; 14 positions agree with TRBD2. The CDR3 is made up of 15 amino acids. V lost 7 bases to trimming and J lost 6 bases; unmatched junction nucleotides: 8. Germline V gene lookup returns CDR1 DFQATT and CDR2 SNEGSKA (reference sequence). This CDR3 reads CSVSSGTSGSNEQFF. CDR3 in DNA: TGCAGTGTAAGCTCCGGGACTAGCGGGAGCAATGAGCAGTTCTTC.

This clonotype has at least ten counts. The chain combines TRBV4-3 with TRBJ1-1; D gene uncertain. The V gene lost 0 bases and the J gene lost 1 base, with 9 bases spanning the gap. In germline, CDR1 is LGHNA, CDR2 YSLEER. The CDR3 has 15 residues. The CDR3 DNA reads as TGCGCCAGCAGCCAAGATCGCGATCGGAACACTGAAGCTTTCTTT. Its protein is CASSQDRDRNTEAFF.

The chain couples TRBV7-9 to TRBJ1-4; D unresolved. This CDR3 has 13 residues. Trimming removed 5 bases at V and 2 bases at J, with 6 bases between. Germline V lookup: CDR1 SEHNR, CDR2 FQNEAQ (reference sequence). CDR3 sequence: CASSQSTNEKLFF. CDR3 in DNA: TGTGCCAGCAGCCAGTCTACTAATGAAAAACTGTTTTTT.

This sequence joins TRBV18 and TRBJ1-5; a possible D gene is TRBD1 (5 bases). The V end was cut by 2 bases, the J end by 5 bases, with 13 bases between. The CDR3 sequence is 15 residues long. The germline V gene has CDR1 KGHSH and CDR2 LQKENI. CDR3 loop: CASSPGTTPYQPQHF. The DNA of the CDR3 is TGTGCCAGCTCACCAGGGACGACTCCATATCAGCCCCAGCATTTT.

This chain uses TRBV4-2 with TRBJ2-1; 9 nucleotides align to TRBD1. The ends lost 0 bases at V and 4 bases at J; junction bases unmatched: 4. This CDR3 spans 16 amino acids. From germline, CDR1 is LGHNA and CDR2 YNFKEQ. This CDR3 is CASSQDSGQGYNEQFF. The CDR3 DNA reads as TGTGCCAGCAGCCAAGACTCCGGACAGGGGTACAATGAGCAGTTCTTC.

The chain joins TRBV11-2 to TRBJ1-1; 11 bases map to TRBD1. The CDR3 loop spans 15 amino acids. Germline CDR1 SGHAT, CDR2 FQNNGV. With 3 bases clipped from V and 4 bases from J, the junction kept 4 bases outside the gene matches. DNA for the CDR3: TGTGCCAGCAGCTTCGGGACAGGGGGTGGCACTGAAGCTTTCTTT. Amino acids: CASSFGTGGGTEAFF. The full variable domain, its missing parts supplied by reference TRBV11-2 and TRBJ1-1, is EAGVAQSPRYKIIEKRQSVAFWCNPISGHATLYWYQQILGQGPKLLIQFQNNGVVDDSQLPKDRFSAERLKGVDSTLKIQPAKLEDSAVYLCASSFGTGGGTEAFFGQGTRLTVV.

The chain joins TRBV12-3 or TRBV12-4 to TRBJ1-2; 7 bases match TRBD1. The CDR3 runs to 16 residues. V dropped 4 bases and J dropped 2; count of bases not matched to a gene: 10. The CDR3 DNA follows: TGTGCCAGCAGTTCCTGGGACAGCCGCTACAACTATGGCTACACCTTC. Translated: CASSSWDSRYNYGYTF.

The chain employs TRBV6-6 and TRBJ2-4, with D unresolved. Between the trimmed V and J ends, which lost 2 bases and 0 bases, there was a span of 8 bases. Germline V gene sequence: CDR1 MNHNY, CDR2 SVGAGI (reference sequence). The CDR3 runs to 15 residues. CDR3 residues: CASSYPGLAKNIQYF. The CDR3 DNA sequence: TGTGCCAGCAGTTACCCCGGCTTAGCCAAAAACATTCAGTACTTC.

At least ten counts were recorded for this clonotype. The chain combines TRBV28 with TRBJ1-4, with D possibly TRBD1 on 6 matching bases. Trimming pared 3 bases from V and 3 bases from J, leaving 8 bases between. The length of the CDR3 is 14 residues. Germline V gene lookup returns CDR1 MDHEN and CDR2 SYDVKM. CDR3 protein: CASSLDSSNEKLFF. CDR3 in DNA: TGTGCCAGCAGTTTGGACAGTTCTAATGAAAAACTGTTTTTT.

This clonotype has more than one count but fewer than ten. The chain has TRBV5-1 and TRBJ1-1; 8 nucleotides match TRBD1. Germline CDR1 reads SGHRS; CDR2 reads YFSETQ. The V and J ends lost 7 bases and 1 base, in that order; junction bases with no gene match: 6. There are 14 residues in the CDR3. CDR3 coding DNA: TGCGCCAGCCTTGACAGGGGATCGAACACTGAAGCTTTCTTT. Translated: CASLDRGSNTEAFF.

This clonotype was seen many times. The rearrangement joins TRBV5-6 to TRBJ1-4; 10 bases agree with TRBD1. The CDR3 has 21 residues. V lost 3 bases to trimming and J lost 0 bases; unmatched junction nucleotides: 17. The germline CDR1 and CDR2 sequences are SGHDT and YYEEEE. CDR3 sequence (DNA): TGTGCCAGCAGCTCATCCCCTAACCCGACAGGGGGCCCTGCAACTAATGAAAAACTGTTTTTT. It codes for CASSSSPNPTGGPATNEKLFF. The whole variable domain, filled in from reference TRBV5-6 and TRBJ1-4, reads DAGVTQSPTHLIKTRGQQVTLRCSPKSGHDTVSWYQQALGQGPQFIFQYYEEEERQRGNFPDRFSGHQFPNYSSELNVNALLLGDSALYLCASSSSPNPTGGPATNEKLFFGSGTQLSVL.

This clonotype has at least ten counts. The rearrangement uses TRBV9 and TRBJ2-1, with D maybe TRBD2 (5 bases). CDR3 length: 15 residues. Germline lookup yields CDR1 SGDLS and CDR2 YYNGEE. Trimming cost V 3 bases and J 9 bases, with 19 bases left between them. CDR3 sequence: CASSAVSRFSGEQFF. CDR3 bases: TGTGCCAGCAGCGCCGTCTCCCGGTTCAGCGGTGAGCAGTTCTTC.

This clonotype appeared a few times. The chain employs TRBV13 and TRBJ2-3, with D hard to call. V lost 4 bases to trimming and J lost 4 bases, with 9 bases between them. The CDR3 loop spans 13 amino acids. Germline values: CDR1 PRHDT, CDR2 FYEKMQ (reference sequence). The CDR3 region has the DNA TGTGCCAGCAGCTCGACCACACCAGATACGCAGTATTTT. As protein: CASSSTTPDTQYF. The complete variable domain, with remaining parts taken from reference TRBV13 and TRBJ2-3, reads AAGVIQSPRHLIKEKRETATLKCYPIPRHDTVYWYQQGPGQDPQFLISFYEKMQSDKGSIPDRFSAQQFSDYHSELNMSSLELGDSALYFCASSSTTPDTQYFGPGTRLTVL.

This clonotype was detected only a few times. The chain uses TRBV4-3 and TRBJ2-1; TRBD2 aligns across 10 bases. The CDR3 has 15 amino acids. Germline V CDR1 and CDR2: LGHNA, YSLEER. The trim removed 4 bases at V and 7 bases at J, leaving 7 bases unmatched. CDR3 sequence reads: CASSLSGGRWNEQFF. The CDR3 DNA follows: TGCGCCAGCAGCCTTAGCGGGGGGCGGTGGAATGAGCAGTTCTTC.

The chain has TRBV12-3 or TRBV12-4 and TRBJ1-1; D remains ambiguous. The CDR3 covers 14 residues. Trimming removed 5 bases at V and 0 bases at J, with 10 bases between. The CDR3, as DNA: TGTGCCAGCAGTGCCGCCATTTTGAACACTGAAGCTTTCTTT. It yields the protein CASSAAILNTEAFF.

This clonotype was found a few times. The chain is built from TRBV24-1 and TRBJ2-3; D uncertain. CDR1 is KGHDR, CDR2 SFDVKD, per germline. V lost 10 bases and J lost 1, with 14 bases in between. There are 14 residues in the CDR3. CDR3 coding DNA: TGTGCCACGAGAGGAAGCTTAGGCACAGATACGCAGTATTTT. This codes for CATRGSLGTDTQYF.

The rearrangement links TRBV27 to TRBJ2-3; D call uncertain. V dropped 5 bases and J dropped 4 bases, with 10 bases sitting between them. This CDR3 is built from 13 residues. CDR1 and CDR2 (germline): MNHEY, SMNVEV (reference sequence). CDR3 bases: TGTGCCAGCAGTATAACTCGCCCAGATACGCAGTATTTT. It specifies CASSITRPDTQYF.

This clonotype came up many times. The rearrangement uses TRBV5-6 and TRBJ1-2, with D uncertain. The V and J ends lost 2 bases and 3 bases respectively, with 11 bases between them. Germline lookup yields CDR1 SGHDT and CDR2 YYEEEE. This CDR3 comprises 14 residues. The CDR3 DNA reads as TGTGCCAGCAGCTTATCAGTAGATTACTATGGCTACACCTTC. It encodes CASSLSVDYYGYTF. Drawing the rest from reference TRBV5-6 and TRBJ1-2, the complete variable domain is DAGVTQSPTHLIKTRGQQVTLRCSPKSGHDTVSWYQQALGQGPQFIFQYYEEEERQRGNFPDRFSGHQFPNYSSELNVNALLLGDSALYLCASSLSVDYYGYTFGSGTRLTVV.

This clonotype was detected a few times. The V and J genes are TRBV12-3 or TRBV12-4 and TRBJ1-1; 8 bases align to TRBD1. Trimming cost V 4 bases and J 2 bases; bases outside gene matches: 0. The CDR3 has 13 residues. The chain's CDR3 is CASSSGGNTEAFF. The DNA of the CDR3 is TGTGCCAGCAGTTCAGGGGGCAACACTGAAGCTTTCTTT.

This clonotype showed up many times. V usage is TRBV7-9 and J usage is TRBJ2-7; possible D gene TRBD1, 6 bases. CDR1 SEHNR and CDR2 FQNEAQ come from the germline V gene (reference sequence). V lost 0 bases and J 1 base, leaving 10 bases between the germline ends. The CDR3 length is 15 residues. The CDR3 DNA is TGTGCCAGCAGCTTAGCACAGGGAGCTTCCTACGAGCAGTACTTC. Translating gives CASSLAQGASYEQYF. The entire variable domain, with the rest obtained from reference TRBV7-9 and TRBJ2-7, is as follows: DTGVSQNPRHKITKRGQNVTFRCDPISEHNRLYWYRQTLGQGPEFLTYFQNEAQLEKSRLLSDRFSAERPKGSFSTLEIQRTEQGDSAMYLCASSLAQGASYEQYFGPGTRLTVT.